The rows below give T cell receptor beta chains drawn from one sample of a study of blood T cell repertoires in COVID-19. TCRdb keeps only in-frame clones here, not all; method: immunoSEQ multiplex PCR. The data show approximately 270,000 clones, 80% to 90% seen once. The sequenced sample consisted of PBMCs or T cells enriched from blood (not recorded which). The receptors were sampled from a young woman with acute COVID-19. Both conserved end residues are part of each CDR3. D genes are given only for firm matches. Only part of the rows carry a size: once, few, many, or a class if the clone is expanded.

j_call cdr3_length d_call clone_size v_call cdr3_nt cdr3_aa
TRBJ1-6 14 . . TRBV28 TGTGCCAGCCGACATTTGGAGGAGGGTTCACCCCTCCACTTT CASRHLEEGSPLHF
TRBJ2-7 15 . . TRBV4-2 TGTGCCAGCAGCCAAGATCGGGGATCGCGGATCGAGCAGTACTTC CASSQDRGSRIEQYF
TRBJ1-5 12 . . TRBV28 TGTGCCAGCAGGGGCCAGGTTCCACCCCAGCATTTT CASRGQVPPQHF
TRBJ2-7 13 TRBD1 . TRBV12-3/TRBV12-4 TGTGCCAGCAGTTCGACCTACAGGGGCGAGCAGTACTTC CASSSTYRGEQYF
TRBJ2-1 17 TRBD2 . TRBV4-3 TGCGCCAGCAGCCAAGATCCCGGATCGAGTAGCGGGAATGAGCAGTTCTTC CASSQDPGSSSGNEQFF
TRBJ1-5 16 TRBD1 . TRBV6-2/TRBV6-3 TGTGCCAGCAGTTGGGACCCTGACAGGGGGGATCAGCCCCAGCATTTT CASSWDPDRGDQPQHF
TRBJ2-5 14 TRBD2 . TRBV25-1 TGTGCCAGCAGTCAACGGGGGGGGGAAGAGACCCAGTACTTC CASSQRGGEETQYF
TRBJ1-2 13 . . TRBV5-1 TGCGCCAGCAGCGAGGATACTAACTATGGCTACACCTTC CASSEDTNYGYTF
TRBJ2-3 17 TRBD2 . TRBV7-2 TGTGCCAGCAGTATAGGGACTAGCGGGAGTCAGACAGATACGCAGTATTTT CASSIGTSGSQTDTQYF
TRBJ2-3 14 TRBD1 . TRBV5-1 TGCGCCAGCAGCCCACGACAGGGTACAGATACGCAGTATTTT CASSPRQGTDTQYF
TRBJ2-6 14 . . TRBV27 TGTGCCAGCAGTTTAGGGCCCGGGGCCAACGTCCTGACTTTC CASSLGPGANVLTF
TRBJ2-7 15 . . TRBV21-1 TGTGCCAGCAGGACTAGCGGGAGTGTGGCCTACGAGCAGTACTTC CASRTSGSVAYEQYF
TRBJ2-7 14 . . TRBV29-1 TGCAGCGTGGCACACGACAGTTACTCCTACGAGCAGTACTTC CSVAHDSYSYEQYF
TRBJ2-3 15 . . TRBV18 TGTGCCAGCTCACCACCGAGAGGGGGAGAGGATACGCAGTATTTT CASSPPRGGEDTQYF
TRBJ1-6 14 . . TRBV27 TGTGCCAGCAGTTTATTATCAGATAATTCACCCCTCCACTTT CASSLLSDNSPLHF
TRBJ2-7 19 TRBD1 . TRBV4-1 TGCGCCAGCAGCCACGCATTCCCGGGACAGGTGACGGGCTCCTACGAGCAGTACTTC CASSHAFPGQVTGSYEQYF
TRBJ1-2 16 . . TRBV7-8 TGTGCCAGCAGCTTAGCCTGGGACACAGTCGGGTCTGGCTACACCTTC CASSLAWDTVGSGYTF
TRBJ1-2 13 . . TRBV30 TGTGCCTGGAGTTTAGGCAGGGATCATGGCTACACCTTC CAWSLGRDHGYTF
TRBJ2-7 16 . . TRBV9 TGTGCCAGCAGCGTAGTTGAGAATCCCCTGGTGAACGAGCAGTACTTC CASSVVENPLVNEQYF
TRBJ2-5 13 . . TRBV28 TGTGCCAGCAGCGGACTGATCCAAGAGACCCAGTACTTC CASSGLIQETQYF
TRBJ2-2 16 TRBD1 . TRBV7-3 TGTGCCAGCAGCTTAAGCAGGACAGGGGATACCGGGGAGCTGTTTTTT CASSLSRTGDTGELFF
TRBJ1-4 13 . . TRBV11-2 TGTGCCAGCAGCCGACAGCCTAATGAAAAACTGTTTTTT CASSRQPNEKLFF
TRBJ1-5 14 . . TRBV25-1 TGTGCCAGCAGTGAAAGTGGAGGGAATCAGCCCCAGCATTTT CASSESGGNQPQHF
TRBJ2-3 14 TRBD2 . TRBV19 TGTGCCAGTAGTTACCGGACTAGCTCAGATACGCAGTATTTT CASSYRTSSDTQYF
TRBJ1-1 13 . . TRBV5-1 TGCGCCAGCAGCGACGGGGGGGACCCTGAAGCTTTCTTT CASSDGGDPEAFF
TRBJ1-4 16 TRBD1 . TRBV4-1 TGCGCCAGCAGCCATGGGACAGGGGCAACTAATGAAAAACTGTTTTTT CASSHGTGATNEKLFF
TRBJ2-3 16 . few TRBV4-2 TGTGCCAGCAGCCAAGATTGGGACTCGGGCACAGATACGCAGTATTTT CASSQDWDSGTDTQYF
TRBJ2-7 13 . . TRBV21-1 TGTGCCAGCAGCCGCGCGGCGGAAGTGGGGCAGTACTTC CASSRAAEVGQYF
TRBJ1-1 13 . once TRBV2 TGTGCCAGCAGTGAACGGAGGGACACTGAAGCTTTCTTT CASSERRDTEAFF
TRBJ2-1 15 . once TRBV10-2 TGCGCCACCGCCGAGGGAATAGTCTCCTACAATGAGCAGTTCTTC CATAEGIVSYNEQFF
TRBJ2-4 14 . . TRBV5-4 TGTGCCAGCAGCCGTACACAGGGATCGGACATTCAGTACTTC CASSRTQGSDIQYF
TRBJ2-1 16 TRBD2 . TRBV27 TGTGCCAGCAGTTTAGCGGGGGGGACAGAATACAATGAGCAGTTCTTC CASSLAGGTEYNEQFF
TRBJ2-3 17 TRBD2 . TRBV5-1 TGCGCCAGCAGCTTGGGGACTAGCGGGAGGAAGACAGATACGCAGTATTTT CASSLGTSGRKTDTQYF
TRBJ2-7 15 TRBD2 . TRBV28 TGTGCCAGCAGTTTATCAGGCGCGGCTAGCGGGCGGCAGTACTTC CASSLSGAASGRQYF
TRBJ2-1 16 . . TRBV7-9 TGTGCCAGCAGCCGCCTGAGTAGTGGGAGGGGGGATGAGCAGTTCTTC CASSRLSSGRGDEQFF
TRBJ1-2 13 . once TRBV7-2 TGTGCCAGCAGCTTAGCGCGGAACTATGGCTACACCTTC CASSLARNYGYTF
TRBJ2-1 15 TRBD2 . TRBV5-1 TGCGCCAGCAGCTTTCGACTAGCGGGAGGGCCAGAGGAGTTCTTC CASSFRLAGGPEEFF
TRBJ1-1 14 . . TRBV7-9 TGTGCCAGCACCCCCGGGGGGCGGGGTTTTTTGGCTTTCTTT CASTPGGRGFLAFF
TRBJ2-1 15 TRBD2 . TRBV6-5 TGTGCCAGCAGTTACGGGACTAGTGGGGACAATGAGCAGTTCTTC CASSYGTSGDNEQFF
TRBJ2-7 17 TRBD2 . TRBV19 TGTGCCAGTAGTGGACCGGGACTAGCGGGAGGACCCTACGAGCAGTACTTC CASSGPGLAGGPYEQYF
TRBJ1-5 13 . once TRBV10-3 TGTGCCATCAGTGAGTCTGCGGATCAGCCCCAGCATTTT CAISESADQPQHF
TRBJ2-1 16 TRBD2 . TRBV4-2 TGTGCCAGCAGCCAAGATTTTACTAGCGGGAGCGATGAGCAGTTCTTC CASSQDFTSGSDEQFF
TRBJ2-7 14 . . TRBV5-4 TGTGCCAGCAGCTTCCGGGCAGGGGCCTACGAGCAGTACTTC CASSFRAGAYEQYF
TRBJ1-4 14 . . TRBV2 TGTGCCAGCAGGGACACAGGGAGGGGTGAAAAACTGTTTTTT CASRDTGRGEKLFF
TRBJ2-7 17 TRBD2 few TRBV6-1 TGTGCCAGCAGTGAAATTTCGGGTCGGACTAGCGGTTACGAGCAGTACTTC CASSEISGRTSGYEQYF
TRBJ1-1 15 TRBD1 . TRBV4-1 TGCGCCAGCAGCCAACCCGGACAGGGTGACACTGAAGCTTTCTTT CASSQPGQGDTEAFF
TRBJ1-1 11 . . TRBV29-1 TGCAGCGTTGCAAAGGGGGGGGACGCTTTCTTT CSVAKGGDAFF
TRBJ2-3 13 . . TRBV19 TGTGCCAGTAGTAGGTCTAGCGAAGATACGCAGTATTTT CASSRSSEDTQYF
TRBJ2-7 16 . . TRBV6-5 TGTGCCAGCAGTTACTCGCTGCGTACTGCCTCCTACGAGCAGTACTTC CASSYSLRTASYEQYF
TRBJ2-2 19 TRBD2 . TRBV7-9 TGTGCCAGCGGGAGGGCAGACTGGGCGGGAGGGCCGAGGACCGGGGAGCTGTTTTTT CASGRADWAGGPRTGELFF
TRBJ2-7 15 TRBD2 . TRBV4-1 TGCGCCAGCAGCCAAGATGCCAGCGGGAGCTACGAGCAGTACTTC CASSQDASGSYEQYF
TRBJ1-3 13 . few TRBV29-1 TGCAGCGTTGAAACAAGCTCTGGAAACACCATATATTTT CSVETSSGNTIYF